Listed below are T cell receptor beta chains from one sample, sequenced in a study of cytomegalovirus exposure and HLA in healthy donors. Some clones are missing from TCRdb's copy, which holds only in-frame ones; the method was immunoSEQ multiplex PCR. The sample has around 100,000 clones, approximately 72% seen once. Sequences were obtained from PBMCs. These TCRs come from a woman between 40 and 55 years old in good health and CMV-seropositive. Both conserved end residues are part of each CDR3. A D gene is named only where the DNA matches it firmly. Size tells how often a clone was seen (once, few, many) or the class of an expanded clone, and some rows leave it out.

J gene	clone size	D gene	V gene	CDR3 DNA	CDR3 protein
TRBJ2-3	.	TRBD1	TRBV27	TGTGCCAGCAGACGGACAGGGTTTTTGGATACGCAGTATTTT	CASRRTGFLDTQYF
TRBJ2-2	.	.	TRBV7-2	TGTGCCAGCGGGCTTACGGGCTCCGAGAGTAGCGTTGGCACCGGGGAGCTGTTTTTT	CASGLTGSESSVGTGELFF
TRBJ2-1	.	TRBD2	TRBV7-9	TGTGCCAGCAGCCTACCCGCGGGACTAGCGGGAGAGAAGAATGAGCAGTTCTTC	CASSLPAGLAGEKNEQFF
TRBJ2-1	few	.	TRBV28	TGTGCCAGCAGTTTATTGGGGAGGTCCTACAATGAGCAGTTCTTC	CASSLLGRSYNEQFF
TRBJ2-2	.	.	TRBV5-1	TGCGCCAGCAGCTTGGACGGGAGTTGGTCGGACACCGGGGAGCTGTTTTTT	CASSLDGSWSDTGELFF
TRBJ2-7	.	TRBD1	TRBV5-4	TGTGCCAGCAGCTTGGGCCGGACAGGCCCCTACGAGCAGTACTTC	CASSLGRTGPYEQYF
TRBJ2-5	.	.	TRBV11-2	TGTGCCAGCAGCCAACAGGGGACTAGTGTGGAGACCCAGTACTTC	CASSQQGTSVETQYF
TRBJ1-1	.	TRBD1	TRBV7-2	TGTGCCAGCAGCTTGACAGGGGGCGTAGGGACTGAAGCTTTCTTT	CASSLTGGVGTEAFF
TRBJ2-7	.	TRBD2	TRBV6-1	TGTGCCAGCAGTGAAGGGTCCGGGGCGAGCGGGAGTCGGTACGAGCAGTACTTC	CASSEGSGASGSRYEQYF
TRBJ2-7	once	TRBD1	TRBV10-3	TGTGCCATCAGAGACAGGGTCGAAACCTACGAGCAGTACTTC	CAIRDRVETYEQYF
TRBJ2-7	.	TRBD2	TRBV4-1	TGCGCCAGCAGCCAAGATCGAGTAGCGGGAGAAGACGAGCAGTACTTC	CASSQDRVAGEDEQYF
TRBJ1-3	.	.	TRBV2	TGTGCCAGCTTGATGAGGGCAGGAGGAAACACCATATATTTT	CASLMRAGGNTIYF
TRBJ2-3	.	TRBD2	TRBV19	TGTGCCAGTAGTCCCATAGCGGGAGGGTCAGATACGCAGTATTTT	CASSPIAGGSDTQYF
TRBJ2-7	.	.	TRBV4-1	TGCGCCAGCAGCCAAGGTAGCACCTACGAGCAGTACTTC	CASSQGSTYEQYF
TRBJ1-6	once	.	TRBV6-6	TGTGCCAGCAGTTACGAGGCAGGGAATAATTCACCCCTCCACTTT	CASSYEAGNNSPLHF
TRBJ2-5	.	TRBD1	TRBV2	TGTGCCAGCAGTGGGATCGGACAGGGGTGGGAAGAGACCCAGTACTTC	CASSGIGQGWEETQYF
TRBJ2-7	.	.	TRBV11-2	TGTGCCAGCAGCTTCAACAGTATCGGCGAGCAGTACTTC	CASSFNSIGEQYF
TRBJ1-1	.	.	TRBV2	TGTGCCAGCAGTGAGGCAGGGAACACTGAAGCTTTCTTT	CASSEAGNTEAFF
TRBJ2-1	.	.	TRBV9	TGTGCCAGCAGCGTAGGAGGAGGGAGGAATGAGCAGTTCTTC	CASSVGGGRNEQFF
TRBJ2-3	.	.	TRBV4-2	TGTGCCAGCAGCCTTACTAGCACCGATACGCAGTATTTT	CASSLTSTDTQYF
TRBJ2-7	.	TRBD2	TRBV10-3	TGTGCCATCAGTGAGGGGCGGGAGGCGGACGAGCAGTACTTC	CAISEGREADEQYF
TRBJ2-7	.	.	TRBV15	TGTGCCACCAGCAGAGATCTTTTGGGACAAAACTACGAGCAGTACTTC	CATSRDLLGQNYEQYF
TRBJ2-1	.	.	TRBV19	TGTGCCAGTAGTATAGACCCGAGCAGGTTCCCAAATGAGCAGTTCTTC	CASSIDPSRFPNEQFF
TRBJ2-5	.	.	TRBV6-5	TGTGCCAGCAGTCCCCTGCTAAAAGAGACCCAGTACTTC	CASSPLLKETQYF
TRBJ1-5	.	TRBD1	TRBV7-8	TGTGCCAGCAGCCCATTTGGGGACAGGGATAGTCAGCCCCAGCATTTT	CASSPFGDRDSQPQHF
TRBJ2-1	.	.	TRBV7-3	TGTGCCAGCAGCCTACGAGCATACAATGAGCAGTTCTTC	CASSLRAYNEQFF
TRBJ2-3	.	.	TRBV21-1	TGTGCCAGCAGCAAAGACCGGGAGGATACAGCCTCAGATACGCAGTATTTT	CASSKDREDTASDTQYF
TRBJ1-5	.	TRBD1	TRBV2	TGTGCCAGCAGTGAGGAGCGGGACAGGGAAGAAAGGTATCAGCCCCAGCATTTT	CASSEERDREERYQPQHF
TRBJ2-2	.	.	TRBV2	TGTGCCAGCAGTTTACCCGGCGGGGAGCTGTTTTTT	CASSLPGGELFF
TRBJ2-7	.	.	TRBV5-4	TGTGCCAGCAGCTTGGAGCAGGGGCCCCACGAGCAGTACTTC	CASSLEQGPHEQYF
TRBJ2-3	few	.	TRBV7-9	TGTGCCAGCAGCTTATACCTCGGCCTTGGTACTAGCCCAACAGATACGCAGTATTTT	CASSLYLGLGTSPTDTQYF
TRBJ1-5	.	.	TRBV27	TGTGCCAGCAGTCATAGACGGGGACTGGGACAGCCCCAGCATTTT	CASSHRRGLGQPQHF
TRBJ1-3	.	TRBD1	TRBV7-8	TGTGCCAGCAGCTTAAGGGACAGGTACTCTGGAAACACCATATATTTT	CASSLRDRYSGNTIYF
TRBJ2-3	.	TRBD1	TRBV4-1	TGCGCCAGCAGCCGCGGACAGGCTCGCACAGATACGCAGTATTTT	CASSRGQARTDTQYF
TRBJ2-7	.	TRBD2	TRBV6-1	TGTGCCAGCGGGGCGCTAGCGGGAAACAAAGGCGAGCAGTACTTC	CASGALAGNKGEQYF
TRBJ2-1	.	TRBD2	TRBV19	TGTGCCAGTAGTGCTACGGGAGGAGCCCTCAATGAGCAGTTCTTC	CASSATGGALNEQFF
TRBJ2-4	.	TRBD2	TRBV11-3	TGTGCCAGCAGCTTAGTAGCGGGAGGAGCCAAAAACATTCAGTACTTC	CASSLVAGGAKNIQYF
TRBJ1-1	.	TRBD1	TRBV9	TGTGCCAGCAGCGGGACAGGGGGCATCACTGAAGCTTTCTTT	CASSGTGGITEAFF
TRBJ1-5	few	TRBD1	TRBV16	TGTGCCAGCAGCCAGTCCCAGGGGGGTTCTCAGCCCCAGCATTTT	CASSQSQGGSQPQHF
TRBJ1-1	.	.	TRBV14	TGTGCCAGCAGCCTTCACAGGGTAGGTTCCACTGAAGCTTTCTTT	CASSLHRVGSTEAFF
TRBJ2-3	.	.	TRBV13	TGTGCCAGCAGCAACCCCTTCAGGAGCACAGATACGCAGTATTTT	CASSNPFRSTDTQYF
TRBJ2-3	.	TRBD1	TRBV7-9	TGTGCCAGCAGCTTAGGGACGGACAGGGCGATTTGGAGAGATACGCAGTATTTT	CASSLGTDRAIWRDTQYF
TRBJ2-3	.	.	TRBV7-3	TGTGCCAGCAGCCTCCCTGGCCGGGGGGATACGCAGTATTTT	CASSLPGRGDTQYF
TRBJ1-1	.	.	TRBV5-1	TGCGCCAGCAGCTTAGACTCCATTACTGAAGCTTTCTTT	CASSLDSITEAFF
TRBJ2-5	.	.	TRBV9	TGTGCCAGCAGCGGGCAGGTTACGGAGACCCAGTACTTC	CASSGQVTETQYF
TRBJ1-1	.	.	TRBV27	TGTGCCAGCAGTCGGGGCACTGAAGCTTTCTTT	CASSRGTEAFF
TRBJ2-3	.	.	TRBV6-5	TGTGCCAGCAGAGCCGGGAATTTGGAGGGTACGCAGTATTTT	CASRAGNLEGTQYF
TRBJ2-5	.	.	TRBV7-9	TGTTCCAGCAGCTTATTTCTTGAGACCCAGTACTTC	CSSSLFLETQYF
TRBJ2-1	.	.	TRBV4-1	TGCGCCAGCAGCCGAGTACCTCTAAATGAGCAGTTCTTC	CASSRVPLNEQFF
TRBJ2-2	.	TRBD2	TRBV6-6	TGTGCCAGCAGTTACTCTAAGCGGGGGGTCACCGGGGAGCTGTTTTTT	CASSYSKRGVTGELFF
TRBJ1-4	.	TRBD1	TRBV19	TGTGCCAGTAGGGTGGGACAGGGGAAGGCTAATGAAAAACTGTTTTTT	CASRVGQGKANEKLFF
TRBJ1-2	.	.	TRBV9	TGTGCCAGCAGCGTAGCTCTAGGGGGTGCTGTACATGGCTACACCTTC	CASSVALGGAVHGYTF
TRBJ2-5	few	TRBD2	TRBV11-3	TGTGCCAGCAGCAAGGGACTAGCGGGAGAGACCCAGTACTTC	CASSKGLAGETQYF
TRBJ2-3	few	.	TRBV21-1	TGTGCCAGCAGCAAAGGTCTTGGCGGGAGGGCCCAAGATACGCAGTATTTT	CASSKGLGGRAQDTQYF
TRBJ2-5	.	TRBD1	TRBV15	TGTGCCACCAGCAGAGTCGAGACAGGGGTGAAGACCCAGTACTTC	CATSRVETGVKTQYF
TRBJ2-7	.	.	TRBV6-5	TGTGCCAGCAGTCCTCAGGCCTACTTATCCTACGAGCAGTACTTC	CASSPQAYLSYEQYF
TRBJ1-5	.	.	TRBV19	TGTGCCAGTAGTATTGGGGCTAAATATAGCAATCAGCCCCAGCATTTT	CASSIGAKYSNQPQHF
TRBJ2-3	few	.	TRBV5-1	TGCGCCAGCAGGCCGGACAGTACTAGCACAGATACGCAGTATTTT	CASRPDSTSTDTQYF
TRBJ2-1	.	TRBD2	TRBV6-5	TGTGCCAGCAGTCCTCTAGCGGTCTCCTACAATGAGCAGTTCTTC	CASSPLAVSYNEQFF
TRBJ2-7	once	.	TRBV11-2	TGTGCCAGCAGCTTAGGGGTGACTAGTCCCTACGAGCAGTACTTC	CASSLGVTSPYEQYF